A single sample is the source of the 30 T cell receptor beta chains below, sequenced in a study of shared clonotypes between healthy human individuals. The repertoire was sequenced with immunoSEQ multiplex PCR; TCRdb's copy has only in-frame clones and lacks some. The profile shows some 1 million clones, around 76% of them singletons. The sequencing sample was made of memory CD4+ T cells sorted from blood. The subset was: CD45RA-negative fraction. The receptors stem from a young man in good health.

The chain employs TRBV15 and TRBJ2-7; no definite D call. The germline V gene has CDR1 LNHNV and CDR2 YYDKDF (reference sequence). The CDR3 spans 13 residues. The V end lost 0 bases, the J end lost 4 bases, and 7 bases lay between the germline ends. The CDR3 nucleotides are TGTGCCACCAGCAGAGATCTTCGTTACGAGCAGTACTTC. Its translation is CATSRDLRYEQYF.

This chain connects TRBV7-2 to TRBJ1-2, with 12 bases aligning to TRBD1. Germline-derived CDR1 and CDR2 are SGHTA and FQGNSA. V trimming: 3 bases; J trimming: 8 bases; junction bases outside the gene matches: 10. This CDR3 is built from 16 residues. The CDR3 sequence: CASSFSPGQGASGYTF. CDR3 in DNA: TGTGCCAGCAGCTTCAGCCCGGGACAGGGGGCTAGCGGCTACACCTTC.

This clone was observed once. The chain couples TRBV7-2 to TRBJ2-7; weak D call: TRBD1 (6 bases). Germline V gene lookup returns CDR1 SGHTA and CDR2 FQGNSA. This CDR3 comprises 15 residues. V gave up 5 bases and J gave up 4 bases, with 18 bases separating them. CDR3 DNA sequence: TGTGCCAGCAGCCCGGGCCAACCCCAGGGGTACGAGCAGTACTTC. Amino acid sequence: CASSPGQPQGYEQYF.

J is TRBJ2-1 and V is TRBV14; 10 bases fit TRBD2. In germline, CDR1 is SGHDN, CDR2 FVKESK. The CDR3 runs 17 residues. After removal of 4 bases from V and 2 bases from J, the junction contained 8 bases not matched to a gene. The CDR3 region has the DNA TGTGCCAGCAGCCGGAACACCCTAGCGGGGGCCTACAATGAGCAGTTCTTC. Its translation is CASSRNTLAGAYNEQFF. Based on the CDR3 plus reference TRBV14 and TRBJ2-1, the full variable domain is EAGVTQFPSHSVIEKGQTVTLRCDPISGHDNLYWYRRVMGKEIKFLLHFVKESKQDESGMPNNRFLAERTGGTYSTLKVQPAELEDSGVYFCASSRNTLAGAYNEQFFGPGTRLTVL.

This clone has a count of ten or more. The chain combines TRBV11-2 with TRBJ2-4; D remains unclear. This CDR3 region has 15 residues. Germline V lookup: CDR1 SGHAT, CDR2 FQNNGV. V was trimmed by 1 base and J by 7 bases, leaving 14 bases between them. The CDR3 loop is CASSLGPPQGNIQYF. In DNA form, the CDR3 reads TGTGCCAGCAGCTTAGGACCACCCCAAGGGAACATTCAGTACTTC. The whole variable domain, filled in from reference TRBV11-2 and TRBJ2-4, reads EAGVAQSPRYKIIEKRQSVAFWCNPISGHATLYWYQQILGQGPKLLIQFQNNGVVDDSQLPKDRFSAERLKGVDSTLKIQPAKLEDSAVYLCASSLGPPQGNIQYFGAGTRLSVL.

The chain uses TRBV30 and TRBJ2-1, with 7 bases aligning to TRBD1. CDR3 length: 15 amino acids. CDR1 and CDR2 from the germline V gene are GTSNPN and SVGIG (reference sequence). V lost 1 base and J lost 5; bases outside the gene matches: 8. CDR3 nucleotide sequence: TGTGCCTGGAGTGCCGGACAGGCTAACGACAATGAGCAGTTCTTC. It translates to CAWSAGQANDNEQFF.

This clone has more than one count but fewer than ten. This sequence joins TRBV13 and TRBJ1-3; D is perhaps TRBD1 (6 bases). Per the germline V gene, CDR1 is PRHDT and CDR2 is FYEKMQ (reference sequence). This CDR3 spans 14 amino acids. V lost 5 bases and J 5 bases, leaving 13 bases between the germline ends. The CDR3 nucleotides are TGTGCCAGCAGCCCGAGGGGGTCCAGAAACACCATATATTTT. It specifies CASSPRGSRNTIYF.

For this clone: The same CDR3 also results from other DNA sequences found in this sample. The chain employs TRBV6-5 and TRBJ1-1; D is perhaps TRBD1 (5 bases). This CDR3 is built from 13 residues. The germline V and J ends were trimmed by 0 bases and 4 bases, with 6 bases remaining between them. CDR1 and CDR2 (germline): MNHEY, SVGAGI. The CDR3 region is CASSYSGGTEAFF. CDR3 nucleotide sequence: TGTGCCAGCAGTTACTCGGGGGGCACTGAAGCTTTCTTT.

The genes are TRBV18 and TRBJ2-3, with unresolved D. V lost 3 bases and J lost 6, with 13 bases in between. CDR1 and CDR2 from the germline V gene are KGHSH and LQKENI. This CDR3 has 14 amino acids. CDR3 sequence (DNA): TGTGCCAGCTCACCTCCAACCCGTTCGGATACGCAGTATTTT. Its translation: CASSPPTRSDTQYF.

The chain uses TRBV10-3 and TRBJ2-3; 11 bases align to TRBD1. Germline CDR1 is ENHRY and CDR2 is SYGVKD. J gave up 3 bases and V 10 bases, and 3 bases lay outside the gene matches. The CDR3 is made up of 13 amino acids. In nucleotides, the CDR3 is TGTGCCAACGGACAGGGGGCAACAGATACGCAGTATTTT. Protein sequence: CANGQGATDTQYF.

The V and J genes are TRBV19 and TRBJ2-3, with 8 bases aligning to TRBD1. The junction had 10 bases not matched to a gene; V was cut back by 5 bases and J by 3 bases. The CDR3 loop spans 16 amino acids. CDR1 is LNHDA and CDR2 is SQIVND in the germline V gene (reference sequence). CDR3 in DNA: TGTGCCAGTAGTGCCTGGACAGGGATTAAGACAGATACGCAGTATTTT. This sequence encodes CASSAWTGIKTDTQYF.

This clone appeared a few times. V and J are TRBV19 and TRBJ1-1; D uncertain. The ends were cut back, 3 bases at V and 1 base at J, with 3 bases in the middle. The CDR3 is made up of 12 amino acids. Germline V gene sequence: CDR1 LNHDA, CDR2 SQIVND (reference sequence). CDR3 loop: CASSIQNTEAFF. In nucleotides, the CDR3 is TGTGCCAGTAGTATCCAGAACACTGAAGCTTTCTTT.

The chain combines TRBV7-9 with TRBJ1-4, with unresolved D. The CDR3 runs 13 residues. Trimming removed 3 bases from V and 6 bases from J, with 8 bases in between. The germline V gene has CDR1 SEHNR and CDR2 FQNEAQ (reference sequence). This CDR3 is CASSLSMDEKLFF. Here the CDR3 DNA reads TGTGCCAGCAGCTTGAGTATGGATGAAAAACTGTTTTTT.

Comments on this clone: A much more abundant neighbour one base away suggests this may be a read error. V gene TRBV7-2 combines with J gene TRBJ2-7, with 7 bases identical to TRBD1. The CDR3 consists of 12 residues. V shed 4 bases, J shed 3 bases, and the junction held 0 bases outside the gene matches. Germline lookup yields CDR1 SGHTA and CDR2 FQGNSA. CDR3 sequence reads: CASSWDSYEQYF. The CDR3 region has the DNA TGTGCCAGCAGCTGGGACAGCTACGAGCAGTACTTC.

The rearrangement joins TRBV5-1 to TRBJ2-5; 7 nucleotides match TRBD1. This CDR3 has 15 residues. Trimming cost V 0 bases and J 5 bases; bases outside gene matches: 7. The germline CDR1 and CDR2 sequences are SGHRS and YFSETQ. CDR3: CASSLATGVRETQYF. The CDR3 DNA sequence: TGCGCCAGCAGCTTGGCCACAGGGGTGCGCGAGACCCAGTACTTC.

The chain links TRBV5-1 to TRBJ2-7, with 8 bases that match TRBD1. Looked up from germline, CDR1 is SGHRS and CDR2 is YFSETQ. V lost 2 bases to trimming and J lost 2 bases; unmatched junction nucleotides: 9. The CDR3 contains 16 residues. Here the CDR3 DNA reads TGCGCCAGCAGCTTACACCCGGGACAGGACACCTACGAGCAGTACTTC. This codes for CASSLHPGQDTYEQYF.

This clone was recorded only once. V is TRBV28 and J is TRBJ2-7; D is ambiguous. Trimming removed 4 bases from V and 6 bases from J, with 16 bases in between. Germline CDR1 reads MDHEN; CDR2 reads SYDVKM. This CDR3 region has 14 residues. CDR3 in amino acids: CASSSPTRTSEQYF. The CDR3 DNA follows: TGTGCCAGCAGTTCACCCACCCGGACCTCCGAGCAGTACTTC.

This clone was found a few times. The chain carries TRBV2 and TRBJ2-6; D is uncertain. V was trimmed by 4 bases and J by 0 bases, leaving 4 bases between them. This CDR3 region has 14 residues. CDR1 is SNHLY, CDR2 FYNNEI, per germline. The CDR3 spells CASSAISGANVLTF. Here the CDR3 DNA reads TGTGCCAGCAGTGCGATCTCTGGGGCCAACGTCCTGACTTTC.

The V and J genes are TRBV30 and TRBJ1-6, with D unclear. Germline-derived CDR1 and CDR2 are GTSNPN and SVGIG (reference sequence). V lost 2 bases and J 2 bases, leaving 13 bases between the germline ends. This CDR3 has 16 amino acids. CDR3: CAWSLASRPYNSPLHF. The CDR3 DNA follows: TGTGCCTGGAGTCTCGCATCCCGCCCCTATAATTCACCCCTCCACTTT.

The genes are TRBV14 and TRBJ1-6, with D hard to call. The ends were cut back, 0 bases at V and 6 bases at J, with 6 bases in the middle. The CDR3 loop spans 14 amino acids. The germline gives CDR1 SGHDN, CDR2 FVKESK. As DNA, the CDR3 is TGTGCCAGCAGCCAAGAGGCGGGTAATTCACCCCTCCACTTT. Translated: CASSQEAGNSPLHF. Based on the CDR3 plus reference TRBV14 and TRBJ1-6, the full variable domain is EAGVTQFPSHSVIEKGQTVTLRCDPISGHDNLYWYRRVMGKEIKFLLHFVKESKQDESGMPNNRFLAERTGGTYSTLKVQPAELEDSGVYFCASSQEAGNSPLHFGNGTRLTVT.

The sample holds a few counts of this clone. The chain has TRBV18 and TRBJ1-1; D gene uncertain. This CDR3 region has 12 residues. Germline lookup yields CDR1 KGHSH and CDR2 LQKENI. V shed 5 bases and J shed 1 base, with 5 bases lying between them. The CDR3 nucleotides are TGTGCCAGCTCAGCTGCGAACACTGAAGCTTTCTTT. Encoded protein: CASSAANTEAFF.

V is TRBV5-1 and J is TRBJ2-5; no reliable D call. Per germline, CDR1 SGHRS and CDR2 YFSETQ. The V end lost 0 bases, the J end lost 5 bases, and 11 bases lay between the germline ends. This CDR3 is built from 14 residues. CDR3 in amino acids: CASSLGDSLETQYF. In DNA, the CDR3 is TGCGCCAGCAGCTTGGGTGACTCTTTGGAGACCCAGTACTTC. The whole variable domain, filled in from reference TRBV5-1 and TRBJ2-5, reads KAGVTQTPRYLIKTRGQQVTLSCSPISGHRSVSWYQQTPGQGLQFLFEYFSETQRNKGNFPGRFSGRQFSNSRSEMNVSTLELGDSALYLCASSLGDSLETQYFGPGTRLLVL.

This chain uses TRBV18 with TRBJ2-6; D gene uncertain. CDR1 and CDR2 (germline): KGHSH, LQKENI. V lost 6 bases to trimming and J lost 6 bases, with 15 bases between them. This CDR3 comprises 15 residues. The CDR3 is CASSSRWLEANVLTF. The CDR3 DNA follows: TGTGCCAGCTCGTCCAGGTGGCTCGAGGCCAACGTCCTGACTTTC. Drawing the rest from reference TRBV18 and TRBJ2-6, the complete variable domain is NAGVMQNPRHLVRRRGQEARLRCSPMKGHSHVYWYRQLPEEGLKFMVYLQKENIIDESGMPKERFSAEFPKEGPSILRIQQVVRGDSAAYFCASSSRWLEANVLTFGAGSRLTVL.

The V gene is TRBV5-6, the J gene TRBJ1-5; D is unresolved. The CDR3 runs 15 residues. In germline, CDR1 is SGHDT, CDR2 YYEEEE. Trimming took 3 bases from V and 5 from J, leaving 15 bases between them. This CDR3 is CASSSSPFIDQPQHF. The CDR3 DNA follows: TGTGCCAGCAGCTCCAGTCCGTTTATTGATCAGCCCCAGCATTTT.

The chain recombines TRBV6-5 with TRBJ2-7, with D maybe TRBD2 (7 bases). The CDR3 covers 15 residues. Per the germline V gene, CDR1 is MNHEY and CDR2 is SVGAGI. Trimming shortened V by 8 bases and J by 7 bases, and 24 bases separated the two germline ends. The CDR3 is CASPTPGEGPLEQYF. Written as DNA, the CDR3 is TGTGCCAGCCCAACCCCAGGGGAGGGACCCTTGGAGCAGTACTTC.

Points on this clone: Other DNA sequences from this sample encode an identical CDR3 as well. This chain joins TRBV19 and TRBJ1-5; D is possibly TRBD1 (5 bases). The ends were cut back, 3 bases at V and 4 bases at J, with 7 bases in the middle. Germline V CDR1 and CDR2: LNHDA, SQIVND (reference sequence). The CDR3 length is 13 residues. The CDR3 here is CASSIEGNQPQHF. The CDR3 DNA reads TGTGCCAGTAGTATTGAGGGGAATCAGCCCCAGCATTTT.

J is TRBJ2-3 and V is TRBV27, with TRBD2 matching 11 bases. V was clipped by 9 bases and J by 3 bases; unmatched bases: 5. The CDR3 spans 14 residues. Germline CDR1 reads MNHEY; CDR2 reads SMNVEV (reference sequence). The CDR3 spells CASKSSGRTDTQYF. CDR3 DNA: TGTGCCAGTAAATCTAGCGGGAGGACAGATACGCAGTATTTT.

The chain uses TRBV18 and TRBJ1-1; 7 bases agree with TRBD1. CDR1 KGHSH and CDR2 LQKENI come from the germline V gene. V lost 1 base and J lost 5; bases outside the gene matches: 10. The CDR3 consists of 16 residues. CDR3 bases: TGTGCCAGCTCACCACAGTCGGCCGGGACAGCTACTGAAGCTTTCTTT. It yields the protein CASSPQSAGTATEAFF.

This clone was observed once. The CDR3 DNA reads as TGTGCCAGCAAGATGACTAGCGGTGTCACCGGGGAGCTGTTTTTT. Protein sequence: CASKMTSGVTGELFF. The J gene is TRBJ2-2, the V gene TRBV6-5, with 9 bases aligning to TRBD2. The CDR3 is 15 amino acids. From germline, CDR1 is MNHEY and CDR2 SVGAGI. V dropped 7 bases and J dropped 4; count of bases not matched to a gene: 7.

The chain employs TRBV7-9 and TRBJ1-5; weak D call: TRBD1 (6 bases). Deletions cut 1 base from V and 9 bases from J, with 16 bases between. CDR1 is SEHNR and CDR2 is FQNEAQ in the germline V gene (reference sequence). CDR3 length: 15 residues. The CDR3 region is CASSLDSRSGAPQHF. In DNA, the CDR3 is TGTGCCAGCAGCTTAGATAGCAGGTCGGGGGCGCCCCAGCATTTT. Full variable domain (missing parts from reference TRBV7-9 and TRBJ1-5): DTGVSQNPRHKITKRGQNVTFRCDPISEHNRLYWYRQTLGQGPEFLTYFQNEAQLEKSRLLSDRFSAERPKGSFSTLEIQRTEQGDSAMYLCASSLDSRSGAPQHFGDGTRLSIL.